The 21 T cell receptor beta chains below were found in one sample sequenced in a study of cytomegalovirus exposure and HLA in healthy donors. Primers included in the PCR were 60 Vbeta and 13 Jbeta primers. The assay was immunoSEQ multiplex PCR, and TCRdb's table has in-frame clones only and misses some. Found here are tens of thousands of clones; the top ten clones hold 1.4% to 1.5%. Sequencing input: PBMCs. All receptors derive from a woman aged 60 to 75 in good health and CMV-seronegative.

CDR3: CASRENGYEQYF. For the CDR3, the DNA is TGTGCCAGCAGGGAGAACGGCTACGAGCAGTACTTC. The gene calls are TRBV7-2 and TRBJ2-7; D call uncertain. V was cut by 6 bases and J by 3 bases, with 9 bases left in between. The germline V gene encodes CDR1 SGHTA and CDR2 FQGNSA. This CDR3 is built from 12 residues.

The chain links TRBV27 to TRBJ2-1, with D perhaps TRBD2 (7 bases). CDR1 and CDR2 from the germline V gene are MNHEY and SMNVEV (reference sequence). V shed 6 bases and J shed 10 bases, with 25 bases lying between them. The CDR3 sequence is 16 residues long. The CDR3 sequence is CASRSRWRRGGIEQFF. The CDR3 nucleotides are TGTGCCAGCAGATCCCGATGGAGGAGGGGGGGAATAGAGCAGTTCTTC.

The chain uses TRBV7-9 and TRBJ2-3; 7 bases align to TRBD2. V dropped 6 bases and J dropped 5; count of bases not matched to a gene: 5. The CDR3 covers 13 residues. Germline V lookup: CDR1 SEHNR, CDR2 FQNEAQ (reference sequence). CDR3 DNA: TGTGCCAGCAGATGGCGGGAGTTAGATACGCAGTATTTT. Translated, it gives CASRWRELDTQYF. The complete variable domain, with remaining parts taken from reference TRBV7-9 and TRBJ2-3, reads DTGVSQNPRHKITKRGQNVTFRCDPISEHNRLYWYRQTLGQGPEFLTYFQNEAQLEKSRLLSDRFSAERPKGSFSTLEIQRTEQGDSAMYLCASRWRELDTQYFGPGTRLTVL.

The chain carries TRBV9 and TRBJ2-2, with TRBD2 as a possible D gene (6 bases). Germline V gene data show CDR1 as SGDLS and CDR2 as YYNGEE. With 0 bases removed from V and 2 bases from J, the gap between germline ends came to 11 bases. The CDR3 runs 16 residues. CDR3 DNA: TGTGCCAGCAGCGTAGTTGGGGGACTTAACACCGGGGAGCTGTTTTTT. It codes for CASSVVGGLNTGELFF.

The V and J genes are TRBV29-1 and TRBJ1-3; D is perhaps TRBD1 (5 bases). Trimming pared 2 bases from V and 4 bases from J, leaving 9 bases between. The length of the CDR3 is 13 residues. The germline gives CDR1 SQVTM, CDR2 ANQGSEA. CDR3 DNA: TGCAGCGTTGAAAGACAGAACGGAAACACCATATATTTT. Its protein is CSVERQNGNTIYF.

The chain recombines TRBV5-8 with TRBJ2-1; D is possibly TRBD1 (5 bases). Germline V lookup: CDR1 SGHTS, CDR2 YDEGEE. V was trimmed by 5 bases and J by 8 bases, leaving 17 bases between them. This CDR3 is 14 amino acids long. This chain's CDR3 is CASRGHIIGDEQFF. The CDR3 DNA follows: TGTGCCAGCAGAGGACACATCATCGGCGATGAGCAGTTCTTC.

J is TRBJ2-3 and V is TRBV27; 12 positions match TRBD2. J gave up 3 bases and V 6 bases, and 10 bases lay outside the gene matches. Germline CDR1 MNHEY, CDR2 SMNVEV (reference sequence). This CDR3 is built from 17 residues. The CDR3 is CASRLGASGRGTDTQYF. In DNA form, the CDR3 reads TGTGCCAGCAGGCTTGGCGCTAGCGGGAGGGGGACAGATACGCAGTATTTT.

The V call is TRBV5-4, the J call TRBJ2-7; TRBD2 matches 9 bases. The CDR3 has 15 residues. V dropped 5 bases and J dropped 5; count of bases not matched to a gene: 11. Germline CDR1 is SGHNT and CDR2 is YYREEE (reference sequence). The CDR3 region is CASRPGTSNRNEQYF. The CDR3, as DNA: TGTGCCAGCAGGCCGGGGACTAGCAATAGGAACGAGCAGTACTTC. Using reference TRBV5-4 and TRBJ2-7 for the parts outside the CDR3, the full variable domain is ETGVTQSPTHLIKTRGQQVTLRCSSQSGHNTVSWYQQALGQGPQFIFQYYREEENGRGNFPPRFSGLQFPNYSSELNVNALELDDSALYLCASRPGTSNRNEQYFGPGTRLTVT.

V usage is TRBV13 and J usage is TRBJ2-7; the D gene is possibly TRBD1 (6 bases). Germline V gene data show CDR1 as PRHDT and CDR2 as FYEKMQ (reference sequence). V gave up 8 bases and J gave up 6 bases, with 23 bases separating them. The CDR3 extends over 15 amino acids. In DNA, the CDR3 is TGTGCCAGCGGACTTAGCCAGGGGTTTGGCAGCGAGCAGTACTTC. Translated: CASGLSQGFGSEQYF. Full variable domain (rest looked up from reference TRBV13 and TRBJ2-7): AAGVIQSPRHLIKEKRETATLKCYPIPRHDTVYWYQQGPGQDPQFLISFYEKMQSDKGSIPDRFSAQQFSDYHSELNMSSLELGDSALYFCASGLSQGFGSEQYFGPGTRLTVT.

The CDR3 nucleotides read TGTGCCAGCAGCTTAGCGCGCGGGGGTGGGCTCTCTGGGGCCAACGTCCTGACTTTC. Its protein product is CASSLARGGGLSGANVLTF. The V gene is TRBV7-9, the J gene TRBJ2-6; 7 bases agree with TRBD2. The V segment lost 0 bases and the J segment 0 bases; nucleotides outside the gene matches: 8. The CDR3 spans 19 residues. In germline, CDR1 is SEHNR, CDR2 FQNEAQ (reference sequence).

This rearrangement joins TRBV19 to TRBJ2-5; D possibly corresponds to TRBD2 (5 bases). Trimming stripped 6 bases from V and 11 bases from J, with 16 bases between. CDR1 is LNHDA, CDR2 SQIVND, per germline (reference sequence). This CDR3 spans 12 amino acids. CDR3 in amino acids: CASSNGGWEQYF. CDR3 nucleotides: TGTGCCAGTAGCAACGGCGGCTGGGAGCAGTACTTC.

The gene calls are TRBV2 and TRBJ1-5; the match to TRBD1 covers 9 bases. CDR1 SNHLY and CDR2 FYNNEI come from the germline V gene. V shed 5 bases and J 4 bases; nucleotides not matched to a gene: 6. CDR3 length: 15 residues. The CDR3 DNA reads TGTGCCAGCAGTCCAGGGACAGGGATAAATCAGCCCCAGCATTTT. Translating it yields CASSPGTGINQPQHF.

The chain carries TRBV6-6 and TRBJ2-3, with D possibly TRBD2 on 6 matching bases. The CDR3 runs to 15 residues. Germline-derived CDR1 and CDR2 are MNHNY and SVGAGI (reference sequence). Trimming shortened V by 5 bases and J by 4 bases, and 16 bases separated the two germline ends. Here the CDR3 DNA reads TGTGCCAGCAGTGGTACAGCGGGCATCTCAGATACGCAGTATTTT. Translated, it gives CASSGTAGISDTQYF.

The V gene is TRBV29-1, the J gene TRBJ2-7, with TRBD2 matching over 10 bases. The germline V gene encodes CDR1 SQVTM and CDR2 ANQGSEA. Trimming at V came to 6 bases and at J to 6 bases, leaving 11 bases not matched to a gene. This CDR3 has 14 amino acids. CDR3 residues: CSVEPLAGAREQYF. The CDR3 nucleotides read TGCAGCGTGGAACCCCTAGCGGGAGCTCGCGAGCAGTACTTC.

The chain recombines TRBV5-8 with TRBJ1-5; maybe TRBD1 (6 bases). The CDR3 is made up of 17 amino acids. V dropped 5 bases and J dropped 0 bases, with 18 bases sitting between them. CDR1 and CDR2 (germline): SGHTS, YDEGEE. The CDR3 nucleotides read TGTGCCAGCAGTCGACGCAGGGGCGCAAATAGCAATCAGCCCCAGCATTTT. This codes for CASSRRRGANSNQPQHF.

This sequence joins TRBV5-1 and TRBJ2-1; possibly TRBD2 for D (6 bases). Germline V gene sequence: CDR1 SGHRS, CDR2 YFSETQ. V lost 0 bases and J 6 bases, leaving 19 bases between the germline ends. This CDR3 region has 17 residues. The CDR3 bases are TGCGCCAGCAGCTTGGGAGTCCGGGAGACCAGCCGCAATGAGCAGTTCTTC. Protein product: CASSLGVRETSRNEQFF. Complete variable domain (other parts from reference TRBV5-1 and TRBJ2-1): KAGVTQTPRYLIKTRGQQVTLSCSPISGHRSVSWYQQTPGQGLQFLFEYFSETQRNKGNFPGRFSGRQFSNSRSEMNVSTLELGDSALYLCASSLGVRETSRNEQFFGPGTRLTVL.

The CDR3 protein is CASSFHRGLAVEQYF. CDR3 coding DNA: TGTGCCAGCAGTTTCCATCGTGGACTAGCTGTCGAGCAGTACTTC. This chain connects TRBV28 to TRBJ2-7; 8 bases match TRBD2. The V segment lost 3 bases and the J segment 6 bases; nucleotides outside the gene matches: 10. The CDR3 has 15 amino acids. Germline V lookup: CDR1 MDHEN, CDR2 SYDVKM.

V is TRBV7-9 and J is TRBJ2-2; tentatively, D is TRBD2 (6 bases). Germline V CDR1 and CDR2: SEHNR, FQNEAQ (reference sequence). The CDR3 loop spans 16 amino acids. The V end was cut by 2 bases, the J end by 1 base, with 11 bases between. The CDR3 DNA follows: TGTGCCAGCAGCTTATTGCCCGGGAGGAACACCGGGGAGCTGTTTTTT. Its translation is CASSLLPGRNTGELFF.

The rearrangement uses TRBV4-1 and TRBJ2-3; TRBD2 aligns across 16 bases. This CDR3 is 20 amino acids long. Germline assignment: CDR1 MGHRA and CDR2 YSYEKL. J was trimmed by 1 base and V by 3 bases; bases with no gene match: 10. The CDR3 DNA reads TGCGCCAGCAGCCACGGGGGACTAGCGGGAGGGCCCCTCCGCACAGATACGCAGTATTTT. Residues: CASSHGGLAGGPLRTDTQYF.

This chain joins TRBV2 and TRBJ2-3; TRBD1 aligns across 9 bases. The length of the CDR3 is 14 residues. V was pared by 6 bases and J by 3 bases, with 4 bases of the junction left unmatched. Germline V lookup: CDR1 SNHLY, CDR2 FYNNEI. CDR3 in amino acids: CASSLGQGTDTQYF. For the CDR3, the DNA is TGTGCCAGCAGCCTCGGACAGGGGACAGATACGCAGTATTTT.

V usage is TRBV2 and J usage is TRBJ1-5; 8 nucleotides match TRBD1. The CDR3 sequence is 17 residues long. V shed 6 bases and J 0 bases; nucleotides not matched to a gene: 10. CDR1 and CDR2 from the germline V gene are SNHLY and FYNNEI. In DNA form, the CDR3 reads TGTGCCAGCAGCCGCGGGACAGGCCAACATAGCAATCAGCCCCAGCATTTT. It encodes CASSRGTGQHSNQPQHF.